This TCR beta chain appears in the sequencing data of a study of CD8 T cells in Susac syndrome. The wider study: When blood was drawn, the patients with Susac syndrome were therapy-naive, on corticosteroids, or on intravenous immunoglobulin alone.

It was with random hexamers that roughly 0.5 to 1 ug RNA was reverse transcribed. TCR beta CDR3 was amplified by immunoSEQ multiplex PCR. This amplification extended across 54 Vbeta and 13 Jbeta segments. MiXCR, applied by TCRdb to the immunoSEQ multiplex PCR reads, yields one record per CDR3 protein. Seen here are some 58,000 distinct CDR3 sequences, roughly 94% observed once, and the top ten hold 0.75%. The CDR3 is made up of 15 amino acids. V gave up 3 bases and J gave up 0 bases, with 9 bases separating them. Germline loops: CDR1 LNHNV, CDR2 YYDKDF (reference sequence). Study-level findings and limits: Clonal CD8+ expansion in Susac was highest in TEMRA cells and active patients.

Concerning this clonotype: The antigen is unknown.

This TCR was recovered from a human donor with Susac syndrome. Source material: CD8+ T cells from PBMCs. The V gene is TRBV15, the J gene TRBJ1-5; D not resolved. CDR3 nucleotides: TGTGCCACCAGCAGTCACACATATAGCAATCAGCCCCAGCATTTT. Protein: CATSSHTYSNQPQHF.